Below are 23 T cell receptor beta chains sequenced from a single sample in a study of blood T cell repertoires in COVID-19. The repertoire was sequenced with immunoSEQ multiplex PCR; TCRdb's copy has only in-frame clones and lacks some. The repertoire holds 250,000 to 300,000 clones, with approximately 90% as singletons. Sequencing was done on a sample of PBMCs or T cells enriched from blood (not recorded which). The receptors here all came from a man aged 40-49 years who had recovered from COVID-19.

The chain combines TRBV9 with TRBJ1-1, with 7 nucleotides matching TRBD1. The CDR3 sequence is 14 residues long. CDR1 and CDR2 from the germline V gene are SGDLS and YYNGEE. The J segment lost 3 bases and the V segment lost 4 bases, leaving 6 bases of the junction unmatched. CDR3 bases: TGTGCCAGCAGCTTCCGACAGGGTGACACTGAAGCTTTCTTT. It codes for CASSFRQGDTEAFF.

The rearrangement links TRBV28 to TRBJ2-7, with a tentative D call TRBD2 (5 bases). Between the trimmed V and J ends, which lost 3 bases and 7 bases, there was a span of 10 bases. CDR3 length: 12 residues. Germline values: CDR1 MDHEN, CDR2 SYDVKM. CDR3 coding DNA: TGTGCCAGCAGTTTGGGAGTTGGGGAGCAGTACTTC. This sequence encodes CASSLGVGEQYF.

This rearrangement joins TRBV6-1 to TRBJ2-3; TRBD2 is a possible D gene (5 bases). Germline CDR1 and CDR2: MNHNS and SASEGT. This CDR3 is built from 16 residues. Trimming removed 1 base at V and 0 bases at J, with 11 bases between. The DNA of the CDR3 is TGTGCCAGCAGTGAAGGGGGTAGAGGGAGCACAGATACGCAGTATTTT. This translates into CASSEGGRGSTDTQYF.

The chain employs TRBV2 and TRBJ1-2; TRBD1 is a possible D gene (6 bases). Germline CDR1 is SNHLY and CDR2 is FYNNEI. Trimming took 6 bases from V and 4 from J, leaving 18 bases between them. The CDR3 is 15 amino acids. CDR3 residues: CASSIGQIQVYGYTF. In DNA, the CDR3 is TGTGCCAGCAGCATCGGACAGATTCAGGTCTATGGCTACACCTTC.

The V gene is TRBV7-3, the J gene TRBJ1-1; D perhaps matches TRBD1 (5 bases). Germline V CDR1 and CDR2: SGHTA, FQGTGA. This CDR3 has 13 amino acids. Trimming left V 4 bases short and J 6 bases short, with 12 bases between. The CDR3: CASSSLRQSEAFF. The CDR3 DNA reads as TGTGCCAGCAGCTCCCTACGACAGTCTGAAGCTTTCTTT.

The V and J genes are TRBV5-1 and TRBJ1-1; possibly TRBD1 for D (6 bases). The CDR3 has 14 residues. Germline V gene sequence: CDR1 SGHRS, CDR2 YFSETQ. Trimming took 3 bases from V and 1 from J, leaving 10 bases between them. CDR3 in amino acids: CASSYGGQNTEAFF. For the CDR3, the DNA is TGCGCCAGCAGCTACGGGGGGCAGAACACTGAAGCTTTCTTT. The entire variable domain, with the rest obtained from reference TRBV5-1 and TRBJ1-1, is as follows: KAGVTQTPRYLIKTRGQQVTLSCSPISGHRSVSWYQQTPGQGLQFLFEYFSETQRNKGNFPGRFSGRQFSNSRSEMNVSTLELGDSALYLCASSYGGQNTEAFFGQGTRLTVV.

The V and J genes are TRBV7-2 and TRBJ1-2; D is ambiguous. Germline values: CDR1 SGHTA, CDR2 FQGNSA. This CDR3 comprises 13 residues. V dropped 4 bases and J dropped 6 bases, with 12 bases sitting between them. The CDR3 here is CASSSPPGDGYTF. CDR3 bases: TGTGCCAGCAGCTCCCCCCCGGGTGATGGCTACACCTTC.

CDR3 sequence reads: CASSLEGNEKLFF. CDR3 DNA: TGTGCCAGCAGTTTAGAGGGAAATGAAAAACTGTTTTTT. The V call is TRBV28, the J call TRBJ1-4, with unresolved D. This CDR3 spans 13 amino acids. CDR1 and CDR2 from the germline V gene are MDHEN and SYDVKM. V lost 2 bases and J 5 bases, leaving 6 bases between the germline ends.

The V gene is TRBV11-3, the J gene TRBJ2-1; 13 bases agree with TRBD2. This CDR3 contains 18 residues. Germline V CDR1 and CDR2: SGHNT, YENEEA. V was clipped by 4 bases and J by 1 base; unmatched bases: 7. The DNA of the CDR3 is TGTGCCAGCAGCTCGGGGACTAGCGGGATTAGGTCCTACAATGAGCAGTTCTTC. Protein: CASSSGTSGIRSYNEQFF.

The chain has TRBV7-9 and TRBJ2-1; TRBD1 is a possible D gene (5 bases). CDR3 length equals 15 residues. Trimming took off 2 bases at V and 2 bases at J, with 10 bases between the two ends. In germline, CDR1 is SEHNR, CDR2 FQNEAQ (reference sequence). The CDR3 is CASSLRQGAYNEQFF. CDR3 coding DNA: TGTGCCAGCAGCTTAAGGCAGGGCGCCTACAATGAGCAGTTCTTC.

The chain couples TRBV4-1 to TRBJ1-1, with 7 nucleotides matching TRBD1. This CDR3 has 15 residues. CDR1 is MGHRA and CDR2 is YSYEKL in the germline V gene. V lost 4 bases, J lost 4 bases, and 9 bases stayed unmatched. CDR3 in amino acids: CASSLGNRGTTEAFF. The CDR3 DNA follows: TGCGCCAGCAGCCTAGGAAACAGGGGAACCACTGAAGCTTTCTTT.

The chain uses TRBV7-3 and TRBJ1-1, with 8 positions matching TRBD1. This CDR3 is built from 15 residues. V lost 2 bases to trimming and J lost 1 base; unmatched junction nucleotides: 3. From germline, CDR1 is SGHTA and CDR2 FQGTGA. Here the CDR3 DNA reads TGTGCCAGCAGCTTATACCAGGGGGCGAACACTGAAGCTTTCTTT. Its protein is CASSLYQGANTEAFF.

This clone was seen just once. The chain links TRBV19 to TRBJ2-7; 10 bases line up with TRBD1. With 5 bases clipped from V and 6 bases from J, the junction kept 4 bases outside the gene matches. The CDR3 loop spans 13 amino acids. CDR1 is LNHDA, CDR2 SQIVND, per germline (reference sequence). The CDR3 DNA reads as TGTGCCAGTAGTGGACAGGGGGTGGGCGAGCAGTACTTC. As protein: CASSGQGVGEQYF.

This clone was seen a single time. The V call is TRBV30, the J call TRBJ1-2; 8 bases line up with TRBD1. Germline lookup yields CDR1 GTSNPN and CDR2 SVGIG (reference sequence). The length of the CDR3 is 15 residues. The J segment lost 1 base and the V segment lost 3 bases, leaving 7 bases of the junction unmatched. CDR3 residues: CAWRPLDRDNYGYTF. DNA for the CDR3: TGTGCCTGGAGGCCCTTGGACAGGGATAACTATGGCTACACCTTC.

This chain links TRBV7-2 with TRBJ1-4, with D unresolved. The CDR3 spans 16 residues. CDR1 SGHTA and CDR2 FQGNSA come from the germline V gene. Trimming stripped 2 bases from V and 6 bases from J, with 16 bases between. This CDR3 reads CASSLRLRGADEKLFF. The CDR3 bases are TGTGCCAGCAGCTTAAGGTTGCGGGGAGCAGATGAAAAACTGTTTTTT.

The V gene is TRBV25-1, the J gene TRBJ2-3; D is possibly TRBD2 (5 bases). With 1 base removed from V and 1 base from J, the gap between germline ends came to 6 bases. Germline CDR1 MGHDK, CDR2 SYGVNS. This CDR3 has 14 residues. The DNA for the CDR3 is TGTGCCAGCAGTGAATGGGGAGGCACAGATACGCAGTATTTT. This encodes CASSEWGGTDTQYF.

The chain couples TRBV7-2 to TRBJ1-4; D not certain. CDR1 is SGHTA and CDR2 is FQGNSA in the germline V gene. This CDR3 comprises 13 residues. Trimming shortened V by 5 bases and J by 5 bases, and 9 bases separated the two germline ends. CDR3 bases: TGTGCCAGCAGCGCGGGTGCCAATGAAAAACTGTTTTTT. It is translated as CASSAGANEKLFF.

The chain joins TRBV11-2 to TRBJ2-1; D uncertain. Trimming cost V 6 bases and J 8 bases, with 11 bases left between them. CDR1 and CDR2 (germline): SGHAT, FQNNGV. The CDR3 is made up of 12 amino acids. CDR3 nucleotides: TGTGCCAGCAGGGGTCTAGTCGATGAGCAGTTCTTC. Translating it yields CASRGLVDEQFF.

The chain employs TRBV5-1 and TRBJ1-6; 7 bases map to TRBD1. The CDR3 consists of 19 residues. Trimming at V came to 3 bases and at J to 1 base, leaving 13 bases not matched to a gene. Germline CDR1 SGHRS, CDR2 YFSETQ. CDR3 protein: CASSSHGPDRASYNSPLHF. CDR3 bases: TGCGCCAGCAGCTCCCATGGGCCCGACAGGGCATCCTATAATTCACCCCTCCACTTT.

This clone has just one count. The rearrangement uses TRBV3-1 (or the pseudogene TRBV3-2) and TRBJ2-5; no clear D gene. In germline, CDR1 is LGHDT, CDR2 YNNKEL (reference sequence). This CDR3 has 14 residues. V lost 4 bases and J lost 7, with 16 bases in between. For the CDR3, the DNA is TGTGCCAGCAGCCTCTCGGCGATCCCAGGGACCCAGTACTTC. It is translated as CASSLSAIPGTQYF.

This chain connects TRBV5-1 to TRBJ2-5; 7 bases align to TRBD1. Germline-derived CDR1 and CDR2 are SGHRS and YFSETQ. CDR3 length: 13 amino acids. The trim removed 4 bases at V and 2 bases at J, leaving 2 bases unmatched. The CDR3 here is CASSVGQQETQYF. The CDR3, as DNA: TGCGCCAGCAGCGTGGGACAGCAAGAGACCCAGTACTTC.

V is TRBV2 and J is TRBJ2-3; TRBD2 agrees at 7 bases. Germline V CDR1 and CDR2: SNHLY, FYNNEI. The trim removed 2 bases at V and 0 bases at J, leaving 8 bases unmatched. CDR3 length: 17 residues. The CDR3 here is CASSELTSLSSTDTQYF. CDR3 bases: TGTGCCAGCAGTGAACTGACTAGCCTAAGTAGCACAGATACGCAGTATTTT. Supplemented by reference TRBV2 and TRBJ2-3, the full variable domain reads EPEVTQTPSHQVTQMGQEVILRCVPISNHLYFYWYRQILGQKVEFLVSFYNNEISEKSEIFDDQFSVERPDGSNFTLKIRSTKLEDSAMYFCASSELTSLSSTDTQYFGPGTRLTVL.

This chain uses TRBV7-8 with TRBJ2-7, with 11 bases matching TRBD1. Losses at the gene ends were 4 bases for V and 5 bases for J; bases not matched to a gene: 10. Germline CDR1 and CDR2: SGHVS and FQNEAQ. This CDR3 region has 16 residues. The CDR3 sequence is CASSYRTGGASHEQYF. The CDR3 DNA is TGTGCCAGCAGCTACAGGACAGGGGGCGCGTCCCACGAGCAGTACTTC.